The following is a T cell receptor beta chain sequence with its context. Its antigen remains unidentified. The authors ran a second PCR of roughly 6 to 11 cycles using a sample-barcoded 5' primer and a J-beta primer mix. Each cDNA molecule carried a tag from a template-switch adaptor that contained 12 random nucleotides. From the 5' RACE reads, TCRdb called clonotypes with MiXCR, one entry per CDR3 protein. The sample includes roughly 930,000 distinct CDR3 sequences, approximately 49% of them seen just once. Donation came from healthy Caucasian individuals in Russia who were aged roughly 6 to 95. The V gene lost 5 bases and the J gene lost 6 bases, with 11 bases spanning the gap. The CDR3 contains 13 residues. This specimen belongs to a study of blood T cells in healthy people across ages. Study-wide findings and caveats: Compared with aged donors, long-lived donors showed fewer expanded clones, suggesting selection.

Sample: blood. V usage is TRBV12-3 or TRBV12-4 and J usage is TRBJ2-4; maybe TRBD2 (6 bases). The sequence was obtained from a man younger than 45 in good health. In nucleotides, the CDR3 is TGTGCCAGCAGTCCCCAACTAGCAAACATTCAGTACTTC. Translation: CASSPQLANIQYF.